The clone carrying this TCR beta chain has a count of ten or more. This sample is drawn from a study of early T cells in non-severe SARS-CoV-2 infection. Attached unique molecular identifiers marked individual cDNA molecules. TCRdb re-called the 5' RACE reads with MiXCR, one entry per CDR3 protein. The data contain 25,000 to 35,000 distinct CDR3 sequences, 3% to 5% of them singletons. Germline loops: CDR1 SGHNT, CDR2 YYREEE (reference sequence). CDR3 length: 13 amino acids. V lost 3 bases, J lost 3 bases, and 10 bases lay in between. This receptor was identified in an adult who was a healthcare worker with PCR-confirmed SARS-CoV-2 infection or an uninfected control (not recorded which). The chain couples TRBV5-4 to TRBJ2-7; D unresolved. The sample comprised whole blood. The CDR3 protein is CASSSDHGYEQYF. The CDR3 DNA is TGTGCCAGCAGCTCAGACCACGGCTACGAGCAGTACTTC.